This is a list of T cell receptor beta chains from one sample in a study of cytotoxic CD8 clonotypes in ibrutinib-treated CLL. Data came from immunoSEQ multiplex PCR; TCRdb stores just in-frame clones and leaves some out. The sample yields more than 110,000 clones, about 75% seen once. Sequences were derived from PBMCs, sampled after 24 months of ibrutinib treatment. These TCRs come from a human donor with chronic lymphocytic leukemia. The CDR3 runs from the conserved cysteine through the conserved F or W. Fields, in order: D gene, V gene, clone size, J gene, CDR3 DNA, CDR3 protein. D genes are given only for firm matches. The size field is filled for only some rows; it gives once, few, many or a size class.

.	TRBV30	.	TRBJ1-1	TGTGCCTGGAGAGCCAGGTGGAACACTGAAGCTTTCTTT	CAWRARWNTEAFF
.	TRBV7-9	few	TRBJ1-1	TGTGCCAGCAGCTTATGGGATTCGAACACTGAAGCTTTCTTT	CASSLWDSNTEAFF
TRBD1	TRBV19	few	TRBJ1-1	TGTGCCAGTAATTACAGGGGCACTGAAGCTTTCTTT	CASNYRGTEAFF
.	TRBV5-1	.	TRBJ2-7	TGCGCCAGCAGCCAGGGGTGGGTTCAAAACGAGCAGTACTTC	CASSQGWVQNEQYF
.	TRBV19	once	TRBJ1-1	TGTGCCAGTAGTATGGTCCAGGACACTGAAGCTTTCTTT	CASSMVQDTEAFF
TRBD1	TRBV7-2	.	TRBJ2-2	TGTGCCAGCAGCCGGGACAGGGACACCGGGGAGCTGTTTTTT	CASSRDRDTGELFF
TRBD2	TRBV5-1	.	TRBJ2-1	TGCGCCAGCAACCCCGGGACTAGTGGCAATGAGCAGTTCTTC	CASNPGTSGNEQFF
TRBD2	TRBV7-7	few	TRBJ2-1	TGTGCCAGCAGCCCGAGTGGGGGGGCCTACAATGAGCAGTTCTTC	CASSPSGGAYNEQFF
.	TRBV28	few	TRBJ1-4	TGTGCCACCGGGGTCCCTAATGAAAAACTGTTTTTT	CATGVPNEKLFF
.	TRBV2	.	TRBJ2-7	TGTGCCAGCAGTGAAGGGAACTCCTACGAGCAGTACTTC	CASSEGNSYEQYF
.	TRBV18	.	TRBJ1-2	TGTGCCAGCTCACCAGGGTCGAGAGATGGCTACACCTTC	CASSPGSRDGYTF
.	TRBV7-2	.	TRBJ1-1	TGTGCCAGCAGCCTAGAGCTTACAGGGCGCGCTGAAGCTTTCTTT	CASSLELTGRAEAFF
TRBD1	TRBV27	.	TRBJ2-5	TGTGCCAGCAGTTCTATGACGACAGGGGGAGAGACCCAGTACTTC	CASSSMTTGGETQYF
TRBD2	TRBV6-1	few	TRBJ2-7	TGTGCCAGCAGCCCCGGACTAGCGGGCCCCTACGAGCAGTACTTC	CASSPGLAGPYEQYF
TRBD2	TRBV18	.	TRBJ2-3	TGTGCCAGCTCACCATGGGCTAGCGGGAGGAGTACAGATACGCAGTATTTT	CASSPWASGRSTDTQYF
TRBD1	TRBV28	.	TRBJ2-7	TGTGCCAGCAGTTCCCACAGGGGGAATCTCTACGAGCAGTACTTC	CASSSHRGNLYEQYF
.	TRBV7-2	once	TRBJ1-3	TGTGCCAGCAGCTTATTTACAGACGGAAACACCATATATTTT	CASSLFTDGNTIYF
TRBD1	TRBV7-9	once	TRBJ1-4	TGTGCCAGCAGCGCCGGACAGGCAAGAGAAAAACTGTTTTTT	CASSAGQAREKLFF
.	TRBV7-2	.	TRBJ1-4	TGTGCCAGCAGCCCCAATCAGGCTAATGAAAAACTGTTTTTT	CASSPNQANEKLFF
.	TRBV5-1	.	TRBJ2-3	TGCGCCAGCAGCCGGATTCGGGGTGGGGATACAGATACGCAGTATTTT	CASSRIRGGDTDTQYF
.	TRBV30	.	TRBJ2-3	TGTGCCTGGAAGGGGGGGGCCACAGATACGCAGTATTTT	CAWKGGATDTQYF
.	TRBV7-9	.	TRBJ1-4	TGTGCCAGCAGCTTAGCGGTCCTGGGGGGTGAAAAACTGTTTTTT	CASSLAVLGGEKLFF
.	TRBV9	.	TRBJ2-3	TGTGCCAGCAGCCCCAGCATTGGGGCAGGCTTAGATACGCAGTATTTT	CASSPSIGAGLDTQYF
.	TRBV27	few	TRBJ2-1	TGTGCCAGCAGTTGGAGGGGAGGGGGCTGGAATGAGCAGTTCTTC	CASSWRGGGWNEQFF
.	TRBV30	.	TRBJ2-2	TGTGCCTGGAGTGTACGGGCAGACGGCGGGGAGCTGTTTTTT	CAWSVRADGGELFF
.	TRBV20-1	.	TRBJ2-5	TGCAGTGGAACGATTCAAGAGACCCAGTACTTC	CSGTIQETQYF
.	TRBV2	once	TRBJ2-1	TGTGCCAGCAAGGGGGAATACAATGAGCAGTTCTTC	CASKGEYNEQFF
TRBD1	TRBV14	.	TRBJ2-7	TGTGCCAGCAGCCCAGTTGGGGAACAGGGGGCGGGCGAGCAGTACTTC	CASSPVGEQGAGEQYF
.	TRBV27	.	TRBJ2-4	TGTGCCAGCAGCCCTTGGGCGCCACTAGCCAAAAACATTCAGTACTTC	CASSPWAPLAKNIQYF
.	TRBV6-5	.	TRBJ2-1	TGTGCCAGCAGTTACTCGGGGACCTCCTACAATGAGCAGTTCTTC	CASSYSGTSYNEQFF
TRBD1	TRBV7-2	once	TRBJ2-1	TGTGCCAGCACCCGGACAGGGCTTCGCAATGAGCAGTTCTTC	CASTRTGLRNEQFF
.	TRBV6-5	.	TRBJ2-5	TGTGCCAGCACCCGCCCTGGGGAGACCCAGTACTTC	CASTRPGETQYF
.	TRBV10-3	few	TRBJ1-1	TGTGCCATCAGGGTCCCGACTGAAGCTTTCTTT	CAIRVPTEAFF
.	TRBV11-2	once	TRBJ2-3	TGTGCCAGCAGCCCGGGACTTAGCACAGATACGCAGTATTTT	CASSPGLSTDTQYF
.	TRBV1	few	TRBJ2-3	TGCACCAGCAGCCAACAAGCCGGGGGGGCCCAGCAAAACACAGATACGCAGTATTTT	CTSSQQAGGAQQNTDTQYF
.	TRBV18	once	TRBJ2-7	TGTGCCAGCTCAGACAGTTACGAGCAGTACTTC	CASSDSYEQYF
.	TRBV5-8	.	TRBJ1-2	TGTGCCAGCAGCTTGTACAGCCCCTATGGCTACACCTTC	CASSLYSPYGYTF
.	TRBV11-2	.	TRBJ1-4	TGTGCCAGCAGCCGCAATGGCGGTGAGGGAAAACTGTTTTTT	CASSRNGGEGKLFF
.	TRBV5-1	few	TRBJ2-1	TGCGCCAGCAGCTTGGGGTCCCCGTACAATGAGCAGTTCTTC	CASSLGSPYNEQFF
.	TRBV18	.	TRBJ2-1	TGTGCCAGCTCAGGGGGGGCCCGGGGGAATGAGCAGTTCTTC	CASSGGARGNEQFF
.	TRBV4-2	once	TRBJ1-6	TGTGCCAGCAGCCAAGAACCGGGACCCGGAAATTCACCCCTCCACTTT	CASSQEPGPGNSPLHF
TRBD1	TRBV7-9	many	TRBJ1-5	TGTGCCAGCAGCCCCGGGACAGGACTAAATCAGCCCCAGCATTTT	CASSPGTGLNQPQHF
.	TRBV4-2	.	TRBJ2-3	TGTGCCAGCAGCCCGGGGGACGGGCCGAGCACAGATACGCAGTATTTT	CASSPGDGPSTDTQYF
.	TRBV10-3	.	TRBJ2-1	TGTGCCAGCAGACGGCCGGGACCGGGCAATGAGCAGTTCTTC	CASRRPGPGNEQFF
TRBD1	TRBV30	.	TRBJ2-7	TGTGCCTGGAACGTGGTAGGGGGCGACGAGCAGTACTTC	CAWNVVGGDEQYF
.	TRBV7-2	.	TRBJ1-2	TGTGCCAGCAGCAGAGGGCGGGCGGCAGGCGGGGGCTACACCTTC	CASSRGRAAGGGYTF
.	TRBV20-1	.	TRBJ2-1	TGCAGTGCTAGAGATGTCAATGAGCAGTTCTTC	CSARDVNEQFF
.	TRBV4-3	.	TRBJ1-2	TGCGCCAGCAGCCAAGGACAGGACCCTGGCTATGGCTACACCTTC	CASSQGQDPGYGYTF
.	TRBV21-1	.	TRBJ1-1	TGTGCCAGCAGCAAAGCGCGACAGGGGGCGACGACTGAAGCTTTCTTT	CASSKARQGATTEAFF
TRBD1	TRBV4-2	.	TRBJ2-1	TGTGCCAGCAGCTCACTAACCGGGACAGGGCTTGGCAATGAGCAGTTCTTC	CASSSLTGTGLGNEQFF
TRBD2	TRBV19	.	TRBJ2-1	TGTGCCAGTAGTAACGAAGGGCGGGGGGCCGGTGAGCAGTTCTTC	CASSNEGRGAGEQFF
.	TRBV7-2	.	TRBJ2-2	TGTGCCAGCAGCCAAGCTATCCCCGGGCCCCCTGGCACCGGGGAGCTGTTTTTT	CASSQAIPGPPGTGELFF
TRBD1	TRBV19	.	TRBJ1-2	TGTGCCAGTAGTATGGCAGGGGGCCAACTCTATGGCTACACCTTC	CASSMAGGQLYGYTF
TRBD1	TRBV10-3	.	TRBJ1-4	TGTGCCATCAGTGAGTCCAGGACAGGGGGTGAAAAACTGTTTTTT	CAISESRTGGEKLFF
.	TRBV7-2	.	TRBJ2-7	TGTGCCAGCAGCCGGGACCCTTTTGGGGGCGAGCAGTACTTC	CASSRDPFGGEQYF
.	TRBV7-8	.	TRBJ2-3	TGTGCCAGCAGCTTAGGGCTCGGTAGCACAGATACGCAGTATTTT	CASSLGLGSTDTQYF
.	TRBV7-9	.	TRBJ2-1	TGTGCCAGCAGCTTAGGCCTAGCCCCCAACAATGAGCAGTTCTTC	CASSLGLAPNNEQFF
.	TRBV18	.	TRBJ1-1	TGTGCCAGCTCACCAGGGGGCGGTGCGAAAGCTTTCTTT	CASSPGGGAKAFF